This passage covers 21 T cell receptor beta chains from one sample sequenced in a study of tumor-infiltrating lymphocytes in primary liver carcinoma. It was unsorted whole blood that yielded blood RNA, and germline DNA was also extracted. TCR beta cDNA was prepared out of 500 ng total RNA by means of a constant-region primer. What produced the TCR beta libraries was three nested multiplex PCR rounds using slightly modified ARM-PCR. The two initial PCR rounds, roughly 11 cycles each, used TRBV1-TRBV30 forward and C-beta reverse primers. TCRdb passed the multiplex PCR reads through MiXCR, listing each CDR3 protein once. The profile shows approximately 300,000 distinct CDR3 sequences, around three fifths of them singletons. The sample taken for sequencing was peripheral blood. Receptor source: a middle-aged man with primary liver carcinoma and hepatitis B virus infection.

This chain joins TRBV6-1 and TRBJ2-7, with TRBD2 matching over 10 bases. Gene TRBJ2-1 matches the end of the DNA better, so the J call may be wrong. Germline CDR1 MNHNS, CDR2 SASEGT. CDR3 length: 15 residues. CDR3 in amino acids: CASSPRISGRHEQFF. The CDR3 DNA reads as TGTGCCAGCAGTCCTCGGATTAGCGGGAGGCATGAGCAGTTCTTC.

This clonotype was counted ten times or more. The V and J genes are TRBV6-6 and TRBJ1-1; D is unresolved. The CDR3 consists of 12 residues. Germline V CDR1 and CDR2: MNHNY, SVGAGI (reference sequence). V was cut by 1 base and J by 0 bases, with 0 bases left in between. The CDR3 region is CASSYLNTEAFF. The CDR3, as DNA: TGTGCCAGCAGTTACTTGAACACTGAAGCTTTCTTT.

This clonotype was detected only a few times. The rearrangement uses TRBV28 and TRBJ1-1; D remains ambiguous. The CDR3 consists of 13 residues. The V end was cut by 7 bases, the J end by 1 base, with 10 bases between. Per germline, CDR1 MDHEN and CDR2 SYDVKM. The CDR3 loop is CASKPDPNTEAFF. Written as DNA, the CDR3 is TGTGCCAGCAAACCAGACCCGAACACTGAAGCTTTCTTT.

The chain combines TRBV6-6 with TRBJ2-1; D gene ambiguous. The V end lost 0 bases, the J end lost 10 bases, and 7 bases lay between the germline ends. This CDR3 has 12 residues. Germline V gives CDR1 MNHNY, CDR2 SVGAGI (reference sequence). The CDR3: CASSYSGYEQFF. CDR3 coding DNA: TGTGCCAGCAGTTACTCAGGGTACGAGCAGTTCTTC.

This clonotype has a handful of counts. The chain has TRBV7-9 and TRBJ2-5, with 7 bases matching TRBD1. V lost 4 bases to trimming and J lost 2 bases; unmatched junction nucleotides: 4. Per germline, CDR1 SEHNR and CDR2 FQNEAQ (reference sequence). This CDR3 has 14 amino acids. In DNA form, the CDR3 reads TGTGCCAGCAGCTCACCGGGACAGCAAGAGACCCAGTACTTC. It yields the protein CASSSPGQQETQYF.

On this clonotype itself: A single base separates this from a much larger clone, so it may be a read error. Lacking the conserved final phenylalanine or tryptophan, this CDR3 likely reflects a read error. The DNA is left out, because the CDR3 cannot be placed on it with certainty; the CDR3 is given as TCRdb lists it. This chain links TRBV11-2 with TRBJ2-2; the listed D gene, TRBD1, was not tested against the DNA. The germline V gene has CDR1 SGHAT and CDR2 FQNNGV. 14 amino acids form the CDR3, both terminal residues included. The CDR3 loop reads CASSRTGYTGELCL.

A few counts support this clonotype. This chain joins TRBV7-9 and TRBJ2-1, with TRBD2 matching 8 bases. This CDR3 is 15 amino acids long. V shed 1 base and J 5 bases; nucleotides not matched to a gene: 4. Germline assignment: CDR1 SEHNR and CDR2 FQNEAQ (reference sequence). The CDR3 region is CASSLGTSIDNEQFF. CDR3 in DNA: TGTGCCAGCAGCTTAGGGACTAGCATCGACAATGAGCAGTTCTTC.

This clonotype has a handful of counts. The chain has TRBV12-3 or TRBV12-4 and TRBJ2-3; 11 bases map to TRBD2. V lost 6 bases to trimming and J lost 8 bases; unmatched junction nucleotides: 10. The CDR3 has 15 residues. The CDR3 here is CASRTLAGGPGTQYF. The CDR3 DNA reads TGTGCCAGCAGGACCTTAGCGGGAGGGCCTGGTACGCAGTATTTT.

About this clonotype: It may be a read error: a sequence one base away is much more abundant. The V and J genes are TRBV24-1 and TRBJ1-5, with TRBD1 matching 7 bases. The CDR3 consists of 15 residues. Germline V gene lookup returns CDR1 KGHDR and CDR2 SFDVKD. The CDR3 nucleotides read TGTGTCACCAGTGATTCGGGACAGCCCAATCAGCCCCAGCATTTT. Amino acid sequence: CVTSDSGQPNQPQHF.

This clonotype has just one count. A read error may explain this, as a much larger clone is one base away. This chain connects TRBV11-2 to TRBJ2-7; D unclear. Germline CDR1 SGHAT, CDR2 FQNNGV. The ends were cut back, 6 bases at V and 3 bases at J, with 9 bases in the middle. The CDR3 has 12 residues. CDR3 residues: CASREKYYEQYF. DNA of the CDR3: TGTGCCAGCAGAGAGAAGTACTACGAGCAGTACTTC.

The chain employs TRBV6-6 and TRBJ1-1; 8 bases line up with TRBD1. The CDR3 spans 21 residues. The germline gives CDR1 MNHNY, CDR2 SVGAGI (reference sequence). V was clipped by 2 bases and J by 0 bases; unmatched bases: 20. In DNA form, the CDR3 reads TGTGCCAGCAGTTACCACTTGGGGCTTACCGACAGGGGAGGCATGAACACTGAAGCTTTCTTT. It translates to CASSYHLGLTDRGGMNTEAFF.

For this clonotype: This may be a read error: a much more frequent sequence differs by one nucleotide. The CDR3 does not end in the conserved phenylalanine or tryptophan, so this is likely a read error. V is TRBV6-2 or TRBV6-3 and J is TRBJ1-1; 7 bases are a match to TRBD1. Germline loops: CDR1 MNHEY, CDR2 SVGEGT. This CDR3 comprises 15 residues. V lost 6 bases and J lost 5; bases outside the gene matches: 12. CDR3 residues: CASRLIQGRGTEAFI. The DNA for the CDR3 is TGTGCCAGCAGACTCATACAGGGGAGGGGGACTGAAGCTTTCATT.

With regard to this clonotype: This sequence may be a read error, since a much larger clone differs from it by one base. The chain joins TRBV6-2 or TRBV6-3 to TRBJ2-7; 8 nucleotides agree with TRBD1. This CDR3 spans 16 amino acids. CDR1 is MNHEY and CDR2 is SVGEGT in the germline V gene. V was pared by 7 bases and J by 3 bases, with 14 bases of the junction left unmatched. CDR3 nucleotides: TGTGCCAGCACCTTTAGGACAGGGCGGTTGTACTACGAGCAGTACTTC. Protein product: CASTFRTGRLYYEQYF.

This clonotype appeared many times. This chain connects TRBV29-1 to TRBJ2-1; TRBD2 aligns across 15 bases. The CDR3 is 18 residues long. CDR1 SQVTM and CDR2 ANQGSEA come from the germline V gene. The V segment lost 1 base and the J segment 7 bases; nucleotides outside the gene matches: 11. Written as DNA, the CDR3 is TGCAGCGTTGAAGGGACTAGCGGGAGGGCCCGCTTGGTGAATGAGCAGTTCTTC. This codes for CSVEGTSGRARLVNEQFF.

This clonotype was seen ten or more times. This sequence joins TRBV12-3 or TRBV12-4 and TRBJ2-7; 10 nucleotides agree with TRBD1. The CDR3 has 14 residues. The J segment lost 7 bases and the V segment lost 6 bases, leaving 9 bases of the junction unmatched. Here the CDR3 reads CASRPRQGASEQYF. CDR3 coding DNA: TGTGCCAGCAGGCCCCGACAGGGGGCAAGTGAGCAGTACTTC.

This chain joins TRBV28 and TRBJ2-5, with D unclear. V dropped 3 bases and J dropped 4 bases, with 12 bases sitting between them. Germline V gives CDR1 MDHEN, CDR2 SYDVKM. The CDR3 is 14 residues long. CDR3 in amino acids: CASSLRRNRETQYF. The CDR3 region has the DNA TGTGCCAGCAGTTTGCGGAGAAACCGAGAGACCCAGTACTTC.

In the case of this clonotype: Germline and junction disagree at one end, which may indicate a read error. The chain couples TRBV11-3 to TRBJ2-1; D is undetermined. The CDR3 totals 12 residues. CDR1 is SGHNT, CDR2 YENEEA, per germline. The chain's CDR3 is CASSLMRHEQSF. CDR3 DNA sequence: TGTGCCAGCAGCTTAATGCGCCACGAGCAGTCCTTC.

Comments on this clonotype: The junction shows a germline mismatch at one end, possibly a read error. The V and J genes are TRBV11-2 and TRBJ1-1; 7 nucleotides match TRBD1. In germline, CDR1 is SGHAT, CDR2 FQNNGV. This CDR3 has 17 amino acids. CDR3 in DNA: TGTGTCAGCAGCTTAGGTCAGGGGGGAGTCATGAACGCTGAACCTTTCTTT. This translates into CVSSLGQGGVMNAEPFF.

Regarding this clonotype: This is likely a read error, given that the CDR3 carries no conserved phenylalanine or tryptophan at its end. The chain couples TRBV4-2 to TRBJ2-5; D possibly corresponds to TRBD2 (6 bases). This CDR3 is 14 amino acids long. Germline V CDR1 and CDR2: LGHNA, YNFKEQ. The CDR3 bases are TGTGCCAGCAGCCAAGATGGGACTTTAGAGGCCCAGTACCTC. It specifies CASSQDGTLEAQYL.

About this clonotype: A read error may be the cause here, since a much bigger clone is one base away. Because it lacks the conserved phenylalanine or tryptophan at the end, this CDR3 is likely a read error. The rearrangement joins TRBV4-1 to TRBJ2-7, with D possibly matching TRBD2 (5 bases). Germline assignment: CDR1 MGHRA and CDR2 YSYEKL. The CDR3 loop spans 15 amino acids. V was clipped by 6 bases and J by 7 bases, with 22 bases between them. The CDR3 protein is CASSSNLGPPGEQYY. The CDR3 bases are TGCGCCAGCAGTTCTAACCTTGGGCCCCCGGGAGAGCAGTACTAC.

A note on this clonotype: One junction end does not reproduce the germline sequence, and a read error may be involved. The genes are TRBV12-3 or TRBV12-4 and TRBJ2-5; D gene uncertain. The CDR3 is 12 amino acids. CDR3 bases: TGTGCCCGCAGTTGGGACCAAGAGACCCAGTACTTC. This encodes CARSWDQETQYF.